This T cell receptor (beta chain) emerged from a study of blood T cell repertoires in COVID-19. At the level of the study: Some COVID-19 samples were acute and others convalescent; all came from the United States, Italy and Spain. The cDNA or gDNA used as material had been derived from T cells, B-cell-depleted T cells, or PBMCs.

Per the study methods: Counts of nucleated cells, estimated from reference gene primer amplification, were obtained. TCRdb's copy holds only in-frame clones and misses some; the assay was immunoSEQ multiplex PCR. V, J and clone size are taken as reported in that table, and D and trimming were inferred from the DNA itself. The table has some 86,000 clones, 75% to 95% seen once. The CDR3 runs 15 residues. CDR1 is LGHDT and CDR2 is YNNKEL in the germline V gene (reference sequence). V shed 1 base and J shed 0 bases, with 7 bases lying between them. The TCR originated in a human donor with active COVID-19. The donor label of this sample is uncertain. The chain couples TRBV3-1 (or the pseudogene TRBV3-2) to TRBJ2-1; D is uncertain. The specimen sequenced was peripheral blood. This CDR3 reads CASSQVPSSYNEQFF. The CDR3 DNA sequence: TGTGCCAGCAGCCAAGTACCGAGCTCCTACAATGAGCAGTTCTTC.